These 21 T cell receptor beta chains came from one sample sequenced in a study of vaccination effects on CD4 cells after COVID-19. Culture lasted 10 days before CD4+ T cell isolation. Clones were sequenced by immunoSEQ multiplex PCR, and TCRdb holds only the in-frame ones, with some missing. This sample has around 56,000 clones, with about 74% found just once. Antigens of these TCRs are unknown. The starting material was CD4+ T cells from PBMCs cultured without peptide, obtained before COVID-19 vaccination. The receptors here all came from a human donor who received a COVID-19 vaccine.

This chain joins TRBV6-5 and TRBJ2-1, with D unclear. The germline CDR1 and CDR2 sequences are MNHEY and SVGAGI. V dropped 0 bases and J dropped 8 bases, with 11 bases sitting between them. CDR3 size: 14 residues. This CDR3 reads CASSYSMVRDEQFF. The CDR3 DNA reads TGTGCCAGCAGTTACTCGATGGTTAGGGATGAGCAGTTCTTC.

V usage is TRBV2 and J usage is TRBJ1-5, with no clear D. The CDR3 runs to 14 residues. Trimming removed 2 bases at V and 4 bases at J, with 9 bases between. Germline assignment: CDR1 SNHLY and CDR2 FYNNEI. The CDR3 DNA reads TGTGCCAGCAGTGAATTAACGAATAATCAGCCCCAGCATTTT. This sequence encodes CASSELTNNQPQHF.

The chain recombines TRBV7-3 with TRBJ2-3; D is perhaps TRBD1 or TRBD2 (6 bases each). Germline V gene sequence: CDR1 SGHTA, CDR2 FQGTGA. The V end was cut by 5 bases, the J end by 2 bases, with 11 bases between. The CDR3 totals 14 residues. CDR3 in amino acids: CASSRGGTTDTQYF. DNA for the CDR3: TGTGCCAGCAGCCGAGGGGGGACCACAGATACGCAGTATTTT.

CDR3 loop: CASSSNPEETQYF. The CDR3, as DNA: TGTGCCAGCAGTTCCAACCCGGAAGAGACCCAGTACTTC. The J gene is TRBJ2-5, the V gene TRBV27; D call uncertain. V lost 4 bases to trimming and J lost 3 bases, with 9 bases between them. The CDR3 contains 13 residues. Per the germline V gene, CDR1 is MNHEY and CDR2 is SMNVEV (reference sequence).

The chain joins TRBV2 to TRBJ2-7; 8 positions match TRBD2. The germline gives CDR1 SNHLY, CDR2 FYNNEI. Trimming removed 4 bases from V and 0 bases from J; junction bases left unmatched: 5. This CDR3 spans 15 amino acids. The CDR3 sequence: CASSGLARNSYEQYV. The CDR3 DNA reads as TGTGCCAGCAGTGGACTAGCGAGGAACTCCTACGAGCAGTACGTC.

The chain has TRBV27 and TRBJ2-6; possibly TRBD1 or TRBD2 for D (5 bases each). Germline CDR1 and CDR2: MNHEY and SMNVEV (reference sequence). Trimming pared 6 bases from V and 0 bases from J, leaving 18 bases between. The CDR3 contains 18 residues. The CDR3 spells CASSLTGTGYSGANVLTF. Here the CDR3 DNA reads TGTGCCAGCAGCCTAACCGGGACGGGTTACTCTGGGGCCAACGTCCTGACTTTC.

The J gene is TRBJ1-5, the V gene TRBV6-6, with D hard to call. This CDR3 contains 12 residues. Germline V gene sequence: CDR1 MNHNY, CDR2 SVGAGI (reference sequence). V was cut by 2 bases and J by 9 bases, with 8 bases left in between. The CDR3 nucleotides read TGTGCCAGCAGTTACCTCCGGACGCCCCAGCATTTT. It encodes CASSYLRTPQHF.

V gene TRBV19 combines with J gene TRBJ2-2; unclear D gene. Trimming cost V 7 bases and J 5 bases, with 5 bases left between them. The germline gives CDR1 LNHDA, CDR2 SQIVND (reference sequence). The CDR3 spans 11 residues. Here the CDR3 DNA reads TGTGCCAGTAAGAGGACCGGGGAGCTGTTTTTT. Translating it yields CASKRTGELFF.

The chain employs TRBV7-8 and TRBJ2-5; 9 positions match TRBD2. This CDR3 comprises 16 residues. In germline, CDR1 is SGHVS, CDR2 FQNEAQ. V lost 6 bases to trimming and J lost 7 bases; unmatched junction nucleotides: 15. The CDR3 loop is CASRPGLAPLPLTQYF. DNA of the CDR3: TGTGCCAGCAGGCCGGGACTAGCCCCTCTTCCCTTGACCCAGTACTTC.

The chain uses TRBV11-2 and TRBJ2-5, with TRBD1 matching over 8 bases. V shed 3 bases, J shed 4 bases, and the junction held 1 base outside the gene matches. The CDR3 covers 13 residues. Germline CDR1 SGHAT, CDR2 FQNNGV. The CDR3 protein is CASSFGQGETQYF. CDR3 coding DNA: TGTGCCAGCAGCTTTGGACAGGGAGAGACCCAGTACTTC.

The DNA of the CDR3 is TGTGCCAGCAGTGACGGGGCAGGGCCAAATACGCAGTATTTT. Protein product: CASSDGAGPNTQYF. This chain connects TRBV6-4 to TRBJ2-3; the D gene is possibly TRBD1 (5 bases). V gave up 2 bases and J gave up 7 bases, with 13 bases separating them. The length of the CDR3 is 14 residues. Germline V CDR1 and CDR2: MRHNA, SNTAGT.

The chain employs TRBV24-1 and TRBJ2-3, with 7 bases identical to TRBD2. The J segment lost 7 bases and the V segment lost 11 bases, leaving 8 bases of the junction unmatched. Germline V lookup: CDR1 KGHDR, CDR2 SFDVKD. This CDR3 is built from 12 residues. The CDR3 DNA follows: TGTGCCATCGCAGCGGGGCCATATACGCAGTATTTT. It codes for CAIAAGPYTQYF.

This chain connects TRBV19 to TRBJ2-5; D possibly corresponds to TRBD2 (6 bases). This CDR3 has 13 residues. CDR1 LNHDA and CDR2 SQIVND come from the germline V gene (reference sequence). Trimming stripped 3 bases from V and 4 bases from J, with 9 bases between. The CDR3 DNA reads TGTGCCAGTAGTATCAGGGAGGCAGAGACCCAGTACTTC. Its translation is CASSIREAETQYF.

CDR3 nucleotides: TGTGCCAGCAGTTACTCGTGGCAGCAAGAGACCCAGTACTTC. Translation: CASSYSWQQETQYF. The chain couples TRBV6-5 to TRBJ2-5; D not certain. The ends were cut back, 0 bases at V and 2 bases at J, with 7 bases in the middle. The CDR3 totals 14 residues. Germline CDR1 MNHEY, CDR2 SVGAGI.

The rearrangement joins TRBV5-8 to TRBJ2-2, with D possibly TRBD2 on 5 matching bases. V was trimmed by 1 base and J by 1 base, leaving 17 bases between them. The CDR3 consists of 18 residues. CDR1 SGHTS and CDR2 YDEGEE come from the germline V gene. CDR3 sequence: CASSLFPLAYRNTGELFF. The CDR3 DNA sequence: TGTGCCAGCAGCTTGTTCCCATTAGCGTACCGGAACACCGGGGAGCTGTTTTTT.

This clone was counted between two and nine times. CDR3 in amino acids: CASSYSTGSNQPQHF. The CDR3, as DNA: TGTGCCAGCAGTTACTCGACTGGGAGCAATCAGCCCCAGCATTTT. The V and J genes are TRBV6-5 and TRBJ1-5; D ambiguous. The CDR3 runs to 15 residues. Germline CDR1 is MNHEY and CDR2 is SVGAGI. V lost 0 bases and J 1 base, leaving 7 bases between the germline ends.

The chain recombines TRBV27 with TRBJ2-1; 7 positions match TRBD2. This CDR3 has 17 residues. V dropped 7 bases and J dropped 3; count of bases not matched to a gene: 15. CDR1 and CDR2 from the germline V gene are MNHEY and SMNVEV (reference sequence). The CDR3 region is CASIPPGGDYLYNEQFF. CDR3 coding DNA: TGTGCCAGCATTCCCCCCGGCGGGGACTACCTCTACAATGAGCAGTTCTTC.

The V call is TRBV28, the J call TRBJ1-3; maybe TRBD1 (5 bases). V shed 5 bases and J shed 0 bases, with 8 bases lying between them. The CDR3 is made up of 14 amino acids. In germline, CDR1 is MDHEN, CDR2 SYDVKM. The CDR3 spells CASSPTASGNTIYF. CDR3 DNA sequence: TGTGCCAGCAGTCCGACAGCCTCTGGAAACACCATATATTTT.

The genes are TRBV6-5 and TRBJ1-4; D may be TRBD1 (5 bases). Trimming cost V 10 bases and J 8 bases, with 20 bases left between them. Germline V gene lookup returns CDR1 MNHEY and CDR2 SVGAGI. The CDR3 extends over 14 amino acids. The CDR3 DNA follows: TGTGCCACCCTGAACCGGGACCTGGGAGAAAAACTGTTTTTT. This codes for CATLNRDLGEKLFF.

The chain employs TRBV18 and TRBJ2-6; D gene uncertain. Germline-derived CDR1 and CDR2 are KGHSH and LQKENI. The CDR3 is 15 amino acids. The germline V and J ends were trimmed by 6 bases and 1 base, with 10 bases remaining between them. This CDR3 reads CASSPDRSGANVLTF. Written as DNA, the CDR3 is TGTGCCAGCTCGCCAGATCGATCTGGGGCCAACGTCCTGACTTTC.

This clone was observed a handful of times. The chain couples TRBV19 to TRBJ2-3; perhaps TRBD1 as D (6 bases). V lost 7 bases and J lost 3, with 11 bases in between. Germline-derived CDR1 and CDR2 are LNHDA and SQIVND (reference sequence). This CDR3 is 13 amino acids long. The CDR3 nucleotides read TGTGCCAGTACCGAACAGGGAACAGATACGCAGTATTTT. Translation gives CASTEQGTDTQYF.